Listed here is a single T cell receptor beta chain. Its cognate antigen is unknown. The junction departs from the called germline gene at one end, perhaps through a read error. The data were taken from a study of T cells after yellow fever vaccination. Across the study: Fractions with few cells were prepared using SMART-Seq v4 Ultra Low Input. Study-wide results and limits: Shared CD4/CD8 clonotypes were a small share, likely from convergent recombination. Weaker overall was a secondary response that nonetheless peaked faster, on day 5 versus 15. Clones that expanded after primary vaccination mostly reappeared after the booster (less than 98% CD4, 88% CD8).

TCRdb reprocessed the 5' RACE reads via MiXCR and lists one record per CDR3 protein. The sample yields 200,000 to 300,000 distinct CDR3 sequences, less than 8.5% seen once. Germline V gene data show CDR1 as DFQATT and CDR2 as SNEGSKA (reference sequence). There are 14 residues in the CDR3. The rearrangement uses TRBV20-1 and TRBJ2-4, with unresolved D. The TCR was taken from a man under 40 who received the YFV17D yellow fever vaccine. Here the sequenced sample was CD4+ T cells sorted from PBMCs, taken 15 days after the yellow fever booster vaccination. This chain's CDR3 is CSAREALATNIQYF. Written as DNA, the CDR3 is TGCAGTGCTAGAGAAGCATTAGCCACAAACATTCAGTACTTC.